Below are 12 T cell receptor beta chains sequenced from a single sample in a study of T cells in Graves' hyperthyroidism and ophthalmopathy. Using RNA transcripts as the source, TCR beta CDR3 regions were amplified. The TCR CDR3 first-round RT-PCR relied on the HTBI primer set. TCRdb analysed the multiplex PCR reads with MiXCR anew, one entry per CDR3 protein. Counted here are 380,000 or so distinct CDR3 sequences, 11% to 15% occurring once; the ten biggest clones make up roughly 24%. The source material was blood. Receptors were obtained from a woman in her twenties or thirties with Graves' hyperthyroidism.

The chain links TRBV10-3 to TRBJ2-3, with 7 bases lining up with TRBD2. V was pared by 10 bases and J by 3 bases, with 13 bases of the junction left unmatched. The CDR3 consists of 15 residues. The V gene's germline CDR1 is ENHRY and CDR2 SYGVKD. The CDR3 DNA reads TGTGCCACTGGGCCCCTAGCGGCGGGGACAGATACGCAGTATTTT. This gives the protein CATGPLAAGTDTQYF.

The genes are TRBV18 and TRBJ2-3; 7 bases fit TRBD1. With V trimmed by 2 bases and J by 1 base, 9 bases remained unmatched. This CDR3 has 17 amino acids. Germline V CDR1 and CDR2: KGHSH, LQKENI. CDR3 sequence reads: CASSPTPDRWGTDTQYF. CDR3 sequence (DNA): TGTGCCAGCTCACCAACCCCGGACAGGTGGGGCACAGATACGCAGTATTTT.

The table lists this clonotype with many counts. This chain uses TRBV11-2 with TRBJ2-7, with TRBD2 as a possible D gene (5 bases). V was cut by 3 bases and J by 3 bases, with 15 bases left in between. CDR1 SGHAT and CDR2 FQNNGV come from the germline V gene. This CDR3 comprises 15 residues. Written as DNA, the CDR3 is TGTGCCAGCAGCTTGGTCGGTGGACTGAACTACGAGCAGTACTTC. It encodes CASSLVGGLNYEQYF. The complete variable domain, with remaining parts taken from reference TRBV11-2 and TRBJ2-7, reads EAGVAQSPRYKIIEKRQSVAFWCNPISGHATLYWYQQILGQGPKLLIQFQNNGVVDDSQLPKDRFSAERLKGVDSTLKIQPAKLEDSAVYLCASSLVGGLNYEQYFGPGTRLTVT.

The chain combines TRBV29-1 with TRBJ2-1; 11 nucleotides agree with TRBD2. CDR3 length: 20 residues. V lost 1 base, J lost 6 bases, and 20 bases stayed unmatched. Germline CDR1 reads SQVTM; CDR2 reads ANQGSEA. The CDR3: CSVEGRTITRLAGPPNEQFF. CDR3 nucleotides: TGCAGCGTTGAAGGCCGGACTATTACCCGACTAGCGGGGCCACCCAATGAGCAGTTCTTC.

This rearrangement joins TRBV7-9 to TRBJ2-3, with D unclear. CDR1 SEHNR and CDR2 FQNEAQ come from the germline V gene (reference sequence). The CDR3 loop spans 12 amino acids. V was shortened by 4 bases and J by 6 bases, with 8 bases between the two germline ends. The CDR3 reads CASSSAPDTQYF. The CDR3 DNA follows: TGTGCCAGCAGCTCAGCCCCGGATACGCAGTATTTT.

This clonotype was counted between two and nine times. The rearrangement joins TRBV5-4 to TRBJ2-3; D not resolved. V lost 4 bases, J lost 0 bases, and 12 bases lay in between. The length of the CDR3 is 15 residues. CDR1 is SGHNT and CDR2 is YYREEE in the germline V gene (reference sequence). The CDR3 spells CASSPQLVSTDTQYF. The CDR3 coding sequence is TGTGCCAGCAGCCCTCAGCTCGTGAGCACAGATACGCAGTATTTT.

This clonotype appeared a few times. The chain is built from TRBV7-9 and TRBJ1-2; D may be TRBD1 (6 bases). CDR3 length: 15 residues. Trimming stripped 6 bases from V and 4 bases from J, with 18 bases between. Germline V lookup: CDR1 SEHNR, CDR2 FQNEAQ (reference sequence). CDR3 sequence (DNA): TGTGCCAGCAGTAGTTCGACCCGGGGGGCCTATGGCTACACCTTC. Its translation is CASSSSTRGAYGYTF.

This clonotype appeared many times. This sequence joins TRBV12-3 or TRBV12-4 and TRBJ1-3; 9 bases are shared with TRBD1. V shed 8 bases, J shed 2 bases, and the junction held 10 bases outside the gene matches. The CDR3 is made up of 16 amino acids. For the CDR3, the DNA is TGTGCCAGCCGAATAACAGGGGGCTTGGCTGGAAACACCATATATTTT. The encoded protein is CASRITGGLAGNTIYF.

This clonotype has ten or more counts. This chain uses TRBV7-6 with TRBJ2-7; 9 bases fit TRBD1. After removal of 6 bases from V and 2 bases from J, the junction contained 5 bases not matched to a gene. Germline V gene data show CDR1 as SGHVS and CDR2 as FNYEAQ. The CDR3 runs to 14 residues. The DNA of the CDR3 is TGTGCCAGCAGTTCCGGGACAGGGCCCTACGAGCAGTACTTC. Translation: CASSSGTGPYEQYF.

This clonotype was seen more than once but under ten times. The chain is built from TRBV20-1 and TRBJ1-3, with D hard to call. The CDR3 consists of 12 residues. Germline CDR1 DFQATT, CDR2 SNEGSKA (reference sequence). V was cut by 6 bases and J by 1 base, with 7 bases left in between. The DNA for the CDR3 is TGCAGTGCAAAAAGGTCTGGAAACACCATATATTTT. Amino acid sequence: CSAKRSGNTIYF.

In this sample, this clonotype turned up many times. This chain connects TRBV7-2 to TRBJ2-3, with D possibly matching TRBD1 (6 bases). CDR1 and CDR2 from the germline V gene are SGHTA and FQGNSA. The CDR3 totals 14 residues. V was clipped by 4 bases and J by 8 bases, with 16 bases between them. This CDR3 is CASSSSQGQATQYF. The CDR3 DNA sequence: TGTGCCAGCAGCTCATCCCAGGGGCAGGCTACGCAGTATTTT.

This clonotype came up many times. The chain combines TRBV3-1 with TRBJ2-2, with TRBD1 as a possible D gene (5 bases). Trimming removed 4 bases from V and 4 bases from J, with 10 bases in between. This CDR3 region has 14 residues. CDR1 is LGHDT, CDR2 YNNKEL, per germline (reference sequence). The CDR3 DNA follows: TGTGCCAGCAGCCCCCGACAGTCCACCGGGGAGCTGTTTTTT. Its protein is CASSPRQSTGELFF.